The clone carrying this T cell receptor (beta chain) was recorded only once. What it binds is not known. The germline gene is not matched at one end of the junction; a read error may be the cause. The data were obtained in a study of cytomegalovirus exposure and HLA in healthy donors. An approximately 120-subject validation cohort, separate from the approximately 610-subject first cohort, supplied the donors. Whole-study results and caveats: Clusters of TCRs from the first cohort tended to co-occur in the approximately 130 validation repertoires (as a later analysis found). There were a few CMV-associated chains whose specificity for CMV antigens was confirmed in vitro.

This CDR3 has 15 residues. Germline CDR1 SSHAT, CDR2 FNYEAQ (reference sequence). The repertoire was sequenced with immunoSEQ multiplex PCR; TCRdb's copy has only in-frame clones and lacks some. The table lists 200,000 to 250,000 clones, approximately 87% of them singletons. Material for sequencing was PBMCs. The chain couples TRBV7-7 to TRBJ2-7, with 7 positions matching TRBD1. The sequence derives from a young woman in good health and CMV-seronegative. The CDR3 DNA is TGTGCTAGCAGCCCCTCGACAGGGACGACCTACGAGCAGTACTTC. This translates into CASSPSTGTTYEQYF.